This T cell receptor beta chain was obtained from a study of blood T cells in healthy people across ages. V dropped 0 bases and J dropped 10; count of bases not matched to a gene: 12. CDR3 length equals 16 residues. Germline CDR1 reads SGHKS; CDR2 reads YYEKEE (reference sequence). Using a J-beta primer mix together with a sample-barcoded 5' primer, a second PCR was run for roughly 7 to 12 cycles. TCRdb passed the 5' RACE reads through MiXCR, listing each CDR3 protein once. The sample lists 1.5 million to 2 million distinct CDR3 sequences, almost 35% occurring once. Specimen: blood. The sequence was collected from a woman younger than 45 in good health. The genes are TRBV5-5 and TRBJ2-1; 8 bases are a match to TRBD2. DNA for the CDR3: TGTGCCAGCAGCTTGGTCGGCGGGGGGAGGCAAGGGGAGCAGTTCTTC. Translated: CASSLVGGGRQGEQFF.